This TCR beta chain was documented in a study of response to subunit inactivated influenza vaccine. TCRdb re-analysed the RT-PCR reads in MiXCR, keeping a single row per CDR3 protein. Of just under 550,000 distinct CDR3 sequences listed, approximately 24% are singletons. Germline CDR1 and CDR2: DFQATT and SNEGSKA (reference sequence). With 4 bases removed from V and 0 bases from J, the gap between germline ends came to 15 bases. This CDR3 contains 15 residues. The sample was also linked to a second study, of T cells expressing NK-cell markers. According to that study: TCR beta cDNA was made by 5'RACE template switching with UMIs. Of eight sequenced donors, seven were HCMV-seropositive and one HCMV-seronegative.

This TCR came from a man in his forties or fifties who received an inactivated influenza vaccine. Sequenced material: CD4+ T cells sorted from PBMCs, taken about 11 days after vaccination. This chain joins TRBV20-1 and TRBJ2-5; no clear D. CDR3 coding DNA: TGCAGTGCTACCTCACAAGTCAACTACCAAGAGACCCAGTACTTC. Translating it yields CSATSQVNYQETQYF.